What follows are 5 T cell receptor beta chains derived from one specimen sequenced in a study of blood T cell repertoires in COVID-19. Sequenced by immunoSEQ multiplex PCR; TCRdb stores in-frame clones only, minus some. This table has about 110,000 clones, roughly 80% appearing once. Material: peripheral blood. The receptors stem from a woman in her 70s with acute or convalescent COVID-19.

V is TRBV5-4 and J is TRBJ2-7; the match to TRBD1 covers 7 bases. The CDR3 consists of 14 residues. Germline CDR1 reads SGHNT; CDR2 reads YYREEE (reference sequence). V shed 5 bases, J shed 3 bases, and the junction held 8 bases outside the gene matches. CDR3 residues: CASRPGQANYEQYF. In nucleotides, the CDR3 is TGTGCCAGCAGACCAGGACAGGCAAACTACGAGCAGTACTTC.

V gene TRBV7-2 combines with J gene TRBJ1-5; D is undetermined. Trimming removed 3 bases from V and 5 bases from J, with 14 bases in between. This CDR3 is 15 amino acids long. Germline V gives CDR1 SGHTA, CDR2 FQGNSA. The chain's CDR3 is CASSFADSLYQPQHF. Here the CDR3 DNA reads TGTGCCAGCAGCTTCGCAGACTCCCTCTATCAGCCCCAGCATTTT.

Only a few counts were recorded for this clone. The chain employs TRBV19 and TRBJ2-2; the match to TRBD1 covers 7 bases. Germline lookup yields CDR1 LNHDA and CDR2 SQIVND (reference sequence). This CDR3 has 15 amino acids. Trimming removed 7 bases from V and 0 bases from J; junction bases left unmatched: 5. This CDR3 reads CASIKGQTNTGELFF. As DNA, the CDR3 is TGTGCCAGTATTAAGGGACAGACGAACACCGGGGAGCTGTTTTTT.

This chain joins TRBV6-5 and TRBJ1-5; D perhaps matches TRBD1 (6 bases). Trimming removed 8 bases at V and 1 base at J, with 15 bases between. The germline V gene has CDR1 MNHEY and CDR2 SVGAGI. The CDR3 spans 15 residues. The CDR3 region has the DNA TGTGCCAGCCGGGCGAGGCAGGGGAGCAATCAGCCCCAGCATTTT. Protein product: CASRARQGSNQPQHF.

V gene TRBV19 combines with J gene TRBJ2-6; no firm D call. Germline loops: CDR1 LNHDA, CDR2 SQIVND (reference sequence). The CDR3 extends over 15 amino acids. V lost 3 bases and J lost 4, with 10 bases in between. The CDR3 loop is CASSISGYGANVLTF. As DNA, the CDR3 is TGTGCCAGTAGTATTTCCGGGTACGGGGCCAACGTCCTGACTTTC. The entire variable domain, with the rest obtained from reference TRBV19 and TRBJ2-6, is as follows: DGGITQSPKYLFRKEGQNVTLSCEQNLNHDAMYWYRQDPGQGLRLIYYSQIVNDFQKGDIAEGYSVSREKKESFPLTVTSAQKNPTAFYLCASSISGYGANVLTFGAGSRLTVL.